The 32 T cell receptor beta chains reported below all come from one sample, sequenced in a study of shared clonotypes between healthy human individuals. Sequencing was performed with immunoSEQ multiplex PCR; in TCRdb, only in-frame clones are kept and a portion is missing. This table has over 850,000 clones, around 78% appearing once. The sequenced material came from memory CD4+ T cells from PBMCs. As to subset: CD45RA-negative fraction. These receptors all come from a man between 18 and 29 years old in good health. Some clones in this sample may be carry-over from other donors' samples.

The chain links TRBV9 to TRBJ1-1; D not resolved. The CDR3 length is 14 residues. CDR1 is SGDLS and CDR2 is YYNGEE in the germline V gene. Trimming shortened V by 0 bases and J by 6 bases, and 12 bases separated the two germline ends. As DNA, the CDR3 is TGTGCCAGCAGCGTAGCTTCAAAGGGCGCTGAAGCTTTCTTT. It encodes CASSVASKGAEAFF.

V is TRBV13 and J is TRBJ2-7, with D hard to call. CDR3 length equals 15 residues. Trimming cost V 2 bases and J 0 bases, with 11 bases left between them. Germline lookup yields CDR1 PRHDT and CDR2 FYEKMQ (reference sequence). For the CDR3, the DNA is TGTGCCAGCAGCTTAAGGGCAGGCGGCTCCTACGAGCAGTACTTC. This gives the protein CASSLRAGGSYEQYF.

V is TRBV7-6 and J is TRBJ1-2; a possible D gene is TRBD1 (6 bases). Trimming stripped 5 bases from V and 8 bases from J, with 15 bases between. Germline V gives CDR1 SGHVS, CDR2 FNYEAQ. This CDR3 is built from 13 residues. The CDR3 DNA sequence: TGTGCCAGCAGCCCAGGACGGGGGCGAGGCTACACCTTC. Encoded protein: CASSPGRGRGYTF.

Of note for this clone: No DNA is shown, since the ends of the CDR3 on it are uncertain; the CDR3 is the one TCRdb lists. This rearrangement joins TRBV6-6 to TRBJ1-2. The CDR3 has 15 residues if both end residues are counted. Germline CDR1 reads MNHNY; CDR2 reads SVGAGI (reference sequence). The chain's CDR3 is CASSYPTSGQYGYTF.

The gene calls are TRBV4-2 and TRBJ2-4; 12 nucleotides align to TRBD2. J was trimmed by 3 bases and V by 6 bases; bases with no gene match: 3. The CDR3 has 15 amino acids. Looked up from germline, CDR1 is LGHNA and CDR2 is YNFKEQ. CDR3 DNA sequence: TGTGCCAGCAGTCAGGGACTAGCGGGCAAAAACATTCAGTACTTC. As protein: CASSQGLAGKNIQYF.

The chain couples TRBV6-1 to TRBJ2-7; TRBD1 aligns across 8 bases. Germline CDR1 is MNHNS and CDR2 is SASEGT. The CDR3 is 17 residues long. V gave up 4 bases and J gave up 4 bases; unmatched junction bases: 15. CDR3 sequence (DNA): TGTGCCAGCAGTGGACTAAGACTCCGGGACAGGTTATACGAGCAGTACTTC. This encodes CASSGLRLRDRLYEQYF.

This clone was detected only a few times. The chain combines TRBV4-1 with TRBJ2-3; D is possibly TRBD2 (6 bases). The V gene lost 0 bases and the J gene lost 4 bases, with 8 bases spanning the gap. The CDR3 sequence is 14 residues long. CDR1 and CDR2 (germline): MGHRA, YSYEKL. The CDR3 sequence: CASSQDPGADTQYF. The CDR3 nucleotides are TGCGCCAGCAGCCAAGATCCGGGAGCAGATACGCAGTATTTT.

As for this clone: A read error may produce the germline difference seen at one junction end. This chain uses TRBV28 with TRBJ2-6; possibly TRBD1 or TRBD2 for D (5 bases each). CDR1 is MDHEN, CDR2 SYDVKM, per germline. This CDR3 has 15 residues. The CDR3 region has the DNA TGTGCCAGCAGTAAAACTAGGTCTGGGGCCAACGTCCCGACTTTC. Amino acids: CASSKTRSGANVPTF.

The rearrangement joins TRBV9 to TRBJ2-7; D remains ambiguous. Germline CDR1 SGDLS, CDR2 YYNGEE. This CDR3 has 13 residues. Trimming left V 1 base short and J 3 bases short, with 8 bases between. The chain's CDR3 is CASSVSDDYEQYF. The CDR3 bases are TGTGCCAGCAGCGTATCTGACGACTACGAGCAGTACTTC. The full variable domain, rest sourced from reference TRBV9 and TRBJ2-7, is DSGVTQTPKHLITATGQRVTLRCSPRSGDLSVYWYQQSLDQGLQFLIQYYNGEERAKGNILERFSAQQFPDLHSELNLSSLELGDSALYFCASSVSDDYEQYFGPGTRLTVT.

As to this clone: Distinct nucleotide sequences in the sample also encode this CDR3. The genes are TRBV6-5 and TRBJ1-2; 9 nucleotides align to TRBD1. Losses at the gene ends were 5 bases for V and 4 bases for J; bases not matched to a gene: 5. Germline V CDR1 and CDR2: MNHEY, SVGAGI. The CDR3 extends over 14 amino acids. CDR3 coding DNA: TGTGCCAGCAGTCGGGACAGGGCCCCCTATGGCTACACCTTC. It is translated as CASSRDRAPYGYTF.

This clone appeared a few times. The chain couples TRBV6-5 to TRBJ1-1; the D gene is possibly TRBD1 (5 bases). Germline CDR1 and CDR2: MNHEY and SVGAGI. V was shortened by 1 base and J by 2 bases, with 11 bases between the two germline ends. This CDR3 is 15 amino acids long. The CDR3 loop is CASSYFPTGNTEAFF. CDR3 coding DNA: TGTGCCAGCAGTTACTTTCCTACAGGAAACACTGAAGCTTTCTTT.

The chain combines TRBV7-2 with TRBJ2-7; D is possibly TRBD1 (6 bases). V gave up 5 bases and J gave up 2 bases, with 16 bases separating them. Germline V gives CDR1 SGHTA, CDR2 FQGNSA. There are 15 residues in the CDR3. The CDR3 here is CASSKPDRAAYEQYF. For the CDR3, the DNA is TGTGCCAGCAGCAAACCGGACAGAGCAGCCTACGAGCAGTACTTC.

The chain couples TRBV28 to TRBJ1-1, with a tentative D call TRBD1 (6 bases). The V gene's germline CDR1 is MDHEN and CDR2 SYDVKM. The ends were cut back, 4 bases at V and 5 bases at J, with 17 bases in the middle. The CDR3 has 15 amino acids. The CDR3 region has the DNA TGTGCCAGCAGTTCCCCCTCGGGACATTGGACTGAAGCTTTCTTT. Translating gives CASSSPSGHWTEAFF.

The V call is TRBV18, the J call TRBJ1-1; 7 bases align to TRBD1. The CDR3 runs to 13 residues. Germline values: CDR1 KGHSH, CDR2 LQKENI. Losses at the gene ends were 8 bases for V and 3 bases for J; bases not matched to a gene: 6. In DNA, the CDR3 is TGTGCCAGCGCGACAGGGTTGGACACTGAAGCTTTCTTT. It is translated as CASATGLDTEAFF.

V gene TRBV28 combines with J gene TRBJ2-5, with 9 bases identical to TRBD2. The V and J ends lost 0 bases and 1 base, in that order; junction bases with no gene match: 15. The CDR3 runs 20 residues. Germline V CDR1 and CDR2: MDHEN, SYDVKM. The DNA of the CDR3 is TGTGCCAGCAGTTTATGGCAAACCCGGACTAGCGCGAAAGGCCAAGAGACCCAGTACTTC. Amino acids: CASSLWQTRTSAKGQETQYF.

V usage is TRBV7-2 and J usage is TRBJ2-1; TRBD2 matches at 8 bases. J lost 3 bases, V lost 1 base, and 2 bases had no gene match. The CDR3 is 15 residues long. Germline CDR1 and CDR2: SGHTA and FQGNSA. The CDR3 loop is CASSLVGLGYNEQFF. CDR3 bases: TGTGCCAGCAGCTTAGTGGGACTAGGCTACAATGAGCAGTTCTTC.

The J gene is TRBJ2-3, the V gene TRBV18; possibly TRBD1 for D (6 bases). V was shortened by 3 bases and J by 2 bases, with 15 bases between the two germline ends. Germline V gene sequence: CDR1 KGHSH, CDR2 LQKENI. The CDR3 is made up of 16 amino acids. The CDR3 DNA reads as TGTGCCAGCTCACCGACATCTCGACAGGACACAGATACGCAGTATTTT. Translated: CASSPTSRQDTDTQYF.

In its sample, this clone was seen many times. This sample also contains other DNA sequences that code for the same CDR3. V gene TRBV5-1 combines with J gene TRBJ2-5; D is perhaps TRBD1 (5 bases). CDR1 and CDR2 from the germline V gene are SGHRS and YFSETQ. The V end was cut by 0 bases, the J end by 1 base, with 7 bases between. The CDR3 covers 14 residues. The CDR3 DNA reads TGCGCCAGCAGCTTGGAGGGGTTCCAAGAGACCCAGTACTTC. It codes for CASSLEGFQETQYF. The variable domain in full, completed from reference TRBV5-1 and TRBJ2-5, reads KAGVTQTPRYLIKTRGQQVTLSCSPISGHRSVSWYQQTPGQGLQFLFEYFSETQRNKGNFPGRFSGRQFSNSRSEMNVSTLELGDSALYLCASSLEGFQETQYFGPGTRLLVL.

The chain couples TRBV21-1 to TRBJ2-3; the DNA was not used to check the table's D call, TRBD1. TRBV21-1 represents a pseudogene. The CDR3 loop spans 14 amino acids. The CDR3: CASSISGLTDTQYF. The CDR3 DNA reads as TGTGCCAGCAGCATATCAGGGCTCACAGATACGCAGTATTTT.

This clone showed up just once. The V and J genes are TRBV2 and TRBJ2-7; 12 bases match TRBD1. Germline CDR1 is SNHLY and CDR2 is FYNNEI. The CDR3 consists of 15 residues. Trimming took 6 bases from V and 3 from J; bases not matched to a gene: 6. This CDR3 is CASSPGTGGVYEQYF. CDR3 coding DNA: TGTGCCAGCAGCCCCGGGACAGGGGGCGTCTACGAGCAGTACTTC.

V and J are TRBV11-3 and TRBJ2-5, with 9 bases that match TRBD1. Trimming at V came to 9 bases and at J to 10 bases, leaving 12 bases not matched to a gene. CDR1 SGHNT and CDR2 YENEEA come from the germline V gene. The length of the CDR3 is 13 residues. CDR3 in DNA: TGTGCCAGTGCGGACGGGACAGGGAACTTCCAGTACTTC. This translates into CASADGTGNFQYF.

This chain links TRBV28 with TRBJ2-1; 10 bases agree with TRBD2. Trimming cost V 5 bases and J 8 bases; bases outside gene matches: 6. Germline CDR1 MDHEN, CDR2 SYDVKM. The CDR3 length is 14 residues. CDR3 amino acids: CASSASGSNDEQFF. Written as DNA, the CDR3 is TGTGCCAGCAGTGCTAGCGGGAGTAATGATGAGCAGTTCTTC.

The chain combines TRBV28 with TRBJ2-2; D gene unclear. There are 13 residues in the CDR3. V lost 1 base and J lost 9, with 9 bases in between. Germline V CDR1 and CDR2: MDHEN, SYDVKM. In DNA form, the CDR3 reads TGTGCCAGCAGTTTATTTTCTGGCCGGGAGCTGTTTTTT. The encoded protein is CASSLFSGRELFF.

This chain uses TRBV21-1 with TRBJ1-5. TRBV21-1 is termed a pseudogene. The CDR3 extends over 16 amino acids. The CDR3 nucleotides are TGTGCCAGCAGCAAAGCGGGGAGGGCTAGCAATCAGCCCCAGCATTTT. It is translated as CASSKAGRASNQPQHF.

This clone has a single count. This chain links TRBV7-3 with TRBJ2-1; D gene unclear. The CDR3 contains 15 residues. Per germline, CDR1 SGHTA and CDR2 FQGTGA. V lost 5 bases and J lost 7, with 18 bases in between. This CDR3 reads CASSPRARSLNEQFF. The CDR3 bases are TGTGCCAGCAGCCCAAGGGCCAGGTCCTTAAATGAGCAGTTCTTC.

This chain joins TRBV11-1 and TRBJ2-1; 7 bases agree with TRBD2. The V gene end was trimmed by 8 bases and the J gene end by 4 bases; junction bases not matched to a gene: 11. Germline assignment: CDR1 SGHAT and CDR2 FQDESV (reference sequence). This CDR3 spans 15 amino acids. This CDR3 reads CASSFLGRVYNEQFF. For the CDR3, the DNA is TGTGCCAGCTCCTTTTTAGGGAGGGTTTACAATGAGCAGTTCTTC.

The V gene is TRBV27, the J gene TRBJ1-4; D is unclear. V was clipped by 2 bases and J by 5 bases, with 18 bases between them. The germline V gene encodes CDR1 MNHEY and CDR2 SMNVEV (reference sequence). The CDR3 contains 17 residues. CDR3 sequence (DNA): TGTGCCAGCAGTTTAGGCCGACAACTACGACCGAATGAAAAACTGTTTTTT. Translated, it gives CASSLGRQLRPNEKLFF.

The chain combines TRBV18 with TRBJ2-1; D ambiguous. V was clipped by 2 bases and J by 6 bases, with 20 bases between them. The germline CDR1 and CDR2 sequences are KGHSH and LQKENI. The CDR3 loop spans 17 amino acids. The CDR3 nucleotides read TGTGCCAGCTCACCATCCAGTCCCATCCCGGTGCTCAATGAGCAGTTCTTC. Its translation is CASSPSSPIPVLNEQFF. Combining the CDR3 with reference TRBV18 and TRBJ2-1 gives the whole variable domain NAGVMQNPRHLVRRRGQEARLRCSPMKGHSHVYWYRQLPEEGLKFMVYLQKENIIDESGMPKERFSAEFPKEGPSILRIQQVVRGDSAAYFCASSPSSPIPVLNEQFFGPGTRLTVL.

V usage is TRBV28 and J usage is TRBJ1-5, with a possible D match to TRBD1 (5 bases). The CDR3 contains 15 residues. The germline V and J ends were trimmed by 3 bases and 7 bases, with 16 bases remaining between them. Germline lookup yields CDR1 MDHEN and CDR2 SYDVKM. CDR3 sequence (DNA): TGTGCCAGCAGTTTGCCTCAGGGTACTGGACAGCCCCAGCATTTT. Protein: CASSLPQGTGQPQHF. Full variable domain (outside the CDR3, taken from reference TRBV28 and TRBJ1-5): DVKVTQSSRYLVKRTGEKVFLECVQDMDHENMFWYRQDPGLGLRLIYFSYDVKMKEKGDIPEGYSVSREKKERFSLILESASTNQTSMYLCASSLPQGTGQPQHFGDGTRLSIL.

The chain uses TRBV10-3 and TRBJ1-2, with D uncertain. Germline V gene data show CDR1 as ENHRY and CDR2 as SYGVKD. This CDR3 is 14 amino acids long. Trimming cost V 3 bases and J 0 bases, with 8 bases left between them. The CDR3 DNA follows: TGTGCCATCAGTGACCTTTTAGCTAACTATGGCTACACCTTC. It yields the protein CAISDLLANYGYTF.

This clone was seen just once. The genes are TRBV19 and TRBJ2-2; D ambiguous. Trimming stripped 6 bases from V and 5 bases from J, with 10 bases between. The CDR3 extends over 13 amino acids. Germline values: CDR1 LNHDA, CDR2 SQIVND (reference sequence). CDR3 DNA sequence: TGTGCCAGTAGCACCGGGTTAACCGGGGAGCTGTTTTTT. Translation: CASSTGLTGELFF.

The gene calls are TRBV28 and TRBJ2-7; no clear D. The germline V and J ends were trimmed by 9 bases and 1 base, with 10 bases remaining between them. This CDR3 is built from 12 residues. Germline-derived CDR1 and CDR2 are MDHEN and SYDVKM. CDR3 nucleotide sequence: TGTGCCAGGGCCGACGCTTCCTACGAGCAGTACTTC. It is translated as CARADASYEQYF.